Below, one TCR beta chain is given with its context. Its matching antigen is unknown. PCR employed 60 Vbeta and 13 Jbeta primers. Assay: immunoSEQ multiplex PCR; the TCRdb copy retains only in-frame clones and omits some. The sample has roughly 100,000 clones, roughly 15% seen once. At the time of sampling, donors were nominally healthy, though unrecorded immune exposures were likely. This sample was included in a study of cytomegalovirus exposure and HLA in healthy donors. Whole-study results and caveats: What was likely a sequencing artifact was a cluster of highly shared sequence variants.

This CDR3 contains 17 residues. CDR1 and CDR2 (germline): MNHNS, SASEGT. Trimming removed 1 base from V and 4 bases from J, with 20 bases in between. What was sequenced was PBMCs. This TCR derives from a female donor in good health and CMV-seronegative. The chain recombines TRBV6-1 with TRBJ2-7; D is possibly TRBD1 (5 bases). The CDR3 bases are TGTGCCAGCAGTGAAGTCCCCTCAGGCAGGGCAGGATACGAGCAGTACTTC. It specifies CASSEVPSGRAGYEQYF.